These 21 T cell receptor beta chains came from one sample sequenced in a study of T cells in Graves' hyperthyroidism and ophthalmopathy. TCR beta CDR3 region amplification was performed from RNA transcripts. An initial round of RT-PCR targeting the TCR CDR3 relied on the HTBI primer set. From the multiplex PCR reads, TCRdb called clonotypes with MiXCR, one entry per CDR3 protein. The table shows approximately 590,000 distinct CDR3 sequences, with 46% occurring only once. Specimen: peripheral blood or thyroid tissue (not recorded which). Source of these receptors: a woman between 18 and 29 years old with Graves' hyperthyroidism.

This sequence joins TRBV15 and TRBJ1-6; D is ambiguous. In germline, CDR1 is LNHNV, CDR2 YYDKDF (reference sequence). This CDR3 is built from 12 residues. V was shortened by 0 bases and J by 19 bases, with 13 bases between the two germline ends. The CDR3 here is CATSRDGRDRHF. The CDR3 DNA sequence: TGTGCCACCAGCAGAGATGGGAGGGATCGGCACTTT.

This clonotype was counted only a few times. This chain links TRBV6-6 with TRBJ2-7; D is ambiguous. Trimming left V 6 bases short and J 0 bases short, with 9 bases between. CDR1 is MNHNY, CDR2 SVGAGI, per germline (reference sequence). CDR3 length equals 13 residues. This CDR3 is CASRPTSSYEQYF. CDR3 in DNA: TGTGCCAGCAGGCCGACGAGCTCCTACGAGCAGTACTTC.

The chain employs TRBV7-3 and TRBJ1-1, with 8 bases that match TRBD1. The CDR3 spans 14 residues. Germline CDR1 is SGHTA and CDR2 is FQGTGA. V dropped 3 bases and J dropped 5; count of bases not matched to a gene: 5. In nucleotides, the CDR3 is TGTGCCAGCAGCTTGATCGGACAGGGTACTGAAGCTTTCTTT. Its protein is CASSLIGQGTEAFF.

Worth noting for this clonotype: This may be a read error, as it is one base from a much larger clone. The chain recombines TRBV19 with TRBJ1-5; D is possibly TRBD1 (6 bases). This CDR3 spans 12 amino acids. Looked up from germline, CDR1 is LNHDA and CDR2 is SQIVND (reference sequence). The V end lost 10 bases, the J end lost 6 bases, and 13 bases lay between the germline ends. In DNA, the CDR3 is TGTGCCAATAACAGGGTGGGTCAGCCCCAGCATTTT. Translation: CANNRVGQPQHF.

The chain combines TRBV19 with TRBJ1-3; TRBD1 is a possible D gene (6 bases). This CDR3 is built from 17 residues. Per the germline V gene, CDR1 is LNHDA and CDR2 is SQIVND (reference sequence). Trimming took 5 bases from V and 8 from J, leaving 25 bases between them. This CDR3 is CASSPEGHPNYGYTIYF. Here the CDR3 DNA reads TGTGCCAGTAGTCCAGAGGGACATCCTAACTATGGCTACACCATATATTTT. Full variable domain (missing parts from reference TRBV19 and TRBJ1-3): DGGITQSPKYLFRKEGQNVTLSCEQNLNHDAMYWYRQDPGQGLRLIYYSQIVNDFQKGDIAEGYSVSREKKESFPLTVTSAQKNPTAFYLCASSPEGHPNYGYTIYFGEGSWLTVV.

This rearrangement joins TRBV12-3 or TRBV12-4 to TRBJ2-5; tentative D call: TRBD1 (5 bases). The ends were cut back, 6 bases at V and 2 bases at J, with 13 bases in the middle. The CDR3 extends over 14 amino acids. The chain's CDR3 is CASSQVAGQETQYF. In DNA form, the CDR3 reads TGTGCCAGCAGCCAAGTGGCAGGGCAAGAGACCCAGTACTTC.

The sample holds a few counts of this clonotype. CDR3 amino acids: CASSPRDRGFYEQYF. As DNA, the CDR3 is TGTGCCAGTAGTCCCCGGGACAGGGGATTTTACGAGCAGTACTTC. The chain employs TRBV19 and TRBJ2-7; 10 bases line up with TRBD1. V gave up 5 bases and J gave up 4 bases; unmatched junction bases: 8. The CDR3 loop spans 15 amino acids. Germline V gene data show CDR1 as LNHDA and CDR2 as SQIVND (reference sequence). The whole variable domain, remainder taken from reference TRBV19 and TRBJ2-7, is DGGITQSPKYLFRKEGQNVTLSCEQNLNHDAMYWYRQDPGQGLRLIYYSQIVNDFQKGDIAEGYSVSREKKESFPLTVTSAQKNPTAFYLCASSPRDRGFYEQYFGPGTRLTVT.

There are a few counts of this clonotype. CDR3 in amino acids: CASSVGGTSGRELYF. In nucleotides, the CDR3 is TGTGCCAGCAGCGTAGGGGGGACTAGCGGGAGGGAACTTTATTTT. The gene calls are TRBV9 and TRBJ2-3, with TRBD2 matching 16 bases. The V gene's germline CDR1 is SGDLS and CDR2 YYNGEE. With V trimmed by 0 bases and J by 15 bases, 7 bases remained unmatched. The CDR3 runs to 15 residues.

This clonotype was detected many times. This chain links TRBV2 with TRBJ2-6; 7 nucleotides line up with TRBD1. Looked up from germline, CDR1 is SNHLY and CDR2 is FYNNEI. The junction had 6 bases not matched to a gene; V was cut back by 6 bases and J by 1 base. The CDR3 has 16 residues. For the CDR3, the DNA is TGTGCCAGCAGGATACAGGGGAGTTCTGGGGCCAACGTCCTGACTTTC. Protein product: CASRIQGSSGANVLTF.

This clonotype was seen only once. V gene TRBV7-9 combines with J gene TRBJ1-1; D is unclear. The V and J ends lost 5 bases and 3 bases respectively, with 19 bases between them. The CDR3 spans 16 residues. The germline CDR1 and CDR2 sequences are SEHNR and FQNEAQ (reference sequence). Here the CDR3 DNA reads TGTGCCAGCAGCCAGAGGTCCAGCGGGGTGGACACTGAAGCTTTCTTT. Translated, it gives CASSQRSSGVDTEAFF.

The V gene is TRBV5-1, the J gene TRBJ1-1; D is unresolved. CDR1 SGHRS and CDR2 YFSETQ come from the germline V gene. The CDR3 contains 15 residues. V lost 4 bases and J 0 bases, leaving 13 bases between the germline ends. The CDR3 bases are TGCGCCAGCAGCCTCCGCAGCATGATGAACACTGAAGCTTTCTTT. Amino acids: CASSLRSMMNTEAFF. Full variable domain (remainder filled in from reference TRBV5-1 and TRBJ1-1): KAGVTQTPRYLIKTRGQQVTLSCSPISGHRSVSWYQQTPGQGLQFLFEYFSETQRNKGNFPGRFSGRQFSNSRSEMNVSTLELGDSALYLCASSLRSMMNTEAFFGQGTRLTVV.

This chain joins TRBV25-1 and TRBJ1-1; maybe TRBD1 (6 bases). V was clipped by 8 bases and J by 5 bases, with 15 bases between them. The germline CDR1 and CDR2 sequences are MGHDK and SYGVNS. This CDR3 region has 13 residues. The DNA of the CDR3 is TGTGCCAGCGTTGAACCAGGGGTTACTGAAGCTTTCTTT. Protein: CASVEPGVTEAFF.

The CDR3 loop is CASSSGETAQETQYF. The CDR3 bases are TGCGCCAGCAGCTCGGGGGAGACAGCGCAAGAGACCCAGTACTTC. The chain links TRBV5-1 to TRBJ2-5; tentatively, D is TRBD2 (6 bases). Germline CDR1 is SGHRS and CDR2 is YFSETQ. Trimming pared 3 bases from V and 2 bases from J, leaving 14 bases between. The CDR3 runs to 15 residues. Using reference TRBV5-1 and TRBJ2-5 for the parts outside the CDR3, the full variable domain is KAGVTQTPRYLIKTRGQQVTLSCSPISGHRSVSWYQQTPGQGLQFLFEYFSETQRNKGNFPGRFSGRQFSNSRSEMNVSTLELGDSALYLCASSSGETAQETQYFGPGTRLLVL.

The chain is built from TRBV7-9 and TRBJ2-2; 11 nucleotides match TRBD2. The CDR3 sequence is 17 residues long. The V gene's germline CDR1 is SEHNR and CDR2 FQNEAQ (reference sequence). Trimming took 5 bases from V and 0 from J; bases not matched to a gene: 5. The CDR3 spells CASSGRLAGTNTGELFF. Written as DNA, the CDR3 is TGTGCCAGCAGCGGGCGACTAGCGGGGACGAACACCGGGGAGCTGTTTTTT.

A word on this clonotype: At one end, the junction sequence differs from germline, possibly due to a read error. The rearrangement joins TRBV5-1 to TRBJ1-1; D call uncertain. This CDR3 comprises 14 residues. The germline V gene has CDR1 SGHRS and CDR2 YFSETQ. For the CDR3, the DNA is TGCGCCAGCAGCTTGGCCGGGGTGAACACTGAAGCTCTCTTT. Residues: CASSLAGVNTEALF.

The J gene is TRBJ1-4, the V gene TRBV7-9; TRBD1 matches 11 bases. The CDR3 extends over 15 amino acids. V shed 8 bases and J 5 bases; nucleotides not matched to a gene: 7. CDR1 is SEHNR, CDR2 FQNEAQ, per germline (reference sequence). The CDR3 sequence is CASFRGQGDNEKLFF. DNA for the CDR3: TGTGCCAGCTTCCGGGGACAGGGGGACAATGAAAAACTGTTTTTT.

J is TRBJ2-7 and V is TRBV7-6, with D perhaps TRBD1 (6 bases). There are 15 residues in the CDR3. CDR1 and CDR2 from the germline V gene are SGHVS and FNYEAQ. V dropped 3 bases and J dropped 2 bases, with 14 bases sitting between them. CDR3 residues: CASSLGLDSPYEQYF. The CDR3 coding sequence is TGTGCCAGCAGCTTGGGTCTGGACAGCCCCTACGAGCAGTACTTC.

This rearrangement joins TRBV10-3 to TRBJ1-1, with a weak D call TRBD1 (6 bases). There are 15 residues in the CDR3. Trimming stripped 2 bases from V and 6 bases from J, with 16 bases between. Germline V CDR1 and CDR2: ENHRY, SYGVKD. The DNA for the CDR3 is TGTGCCATCAGTGAGCTCTGGGGGGCCGTCGCTGAAGCTTTCTTT. Translation: CAISELWGAVAEAFF.

Regarding this clonotype: The junction differs from germline at one of its ends, possibly a read error. This chain joins TRBV25-1 and TRBJ2-7, with TRBD1 matching over 7 bases. Germline loops: CDR1 MGHDK, CDR2 SYGVNS. This CDR3 region has 17 residues. The chain's CDR3 is CASSHGTDREEPYEQYF. The DNA for the CDR3 is TGCGCCAGCAGCCATGGGACCGACAGGGAAGAGCCCTACGAGCAGTACTTC.

About this clonotype itself: A much bigger clone sits one base away, suggesting this may be a read error. V is TRBV25-1 and J is TRBJ1-2; TRBD1 agrees at 8 bases. The CDR3 is 15 amino acids. The germline gives CDR1 MGHDK, CDR2 SYGVNS. This CDR3 is CASSAQGGMRYGHTF. Written as DNA, the CDR3 is TGTGCCAGCAGCGCACAGGGGGGTATGCGCTATGGCCACACCTTC.

The CDR3 loop reads CASAQGRLAKTQYF. The DNA for the CDR3 is TGTGCCAGCGCCCAGGGACGGCTCGCGAAGACCCAGTACTTC. This chain links TRBV25-1 with TRBJ2-5, with D possibly called TRBD1 or TRBD2 (5 bases each). Trimming shortened V by 8 bases and J by 6 bases, and 19 bases separated the two germline ends. Germline loops: CDR1 MGHDK, CDR2 SYGVNS. The CDR3 length is 14 residues.